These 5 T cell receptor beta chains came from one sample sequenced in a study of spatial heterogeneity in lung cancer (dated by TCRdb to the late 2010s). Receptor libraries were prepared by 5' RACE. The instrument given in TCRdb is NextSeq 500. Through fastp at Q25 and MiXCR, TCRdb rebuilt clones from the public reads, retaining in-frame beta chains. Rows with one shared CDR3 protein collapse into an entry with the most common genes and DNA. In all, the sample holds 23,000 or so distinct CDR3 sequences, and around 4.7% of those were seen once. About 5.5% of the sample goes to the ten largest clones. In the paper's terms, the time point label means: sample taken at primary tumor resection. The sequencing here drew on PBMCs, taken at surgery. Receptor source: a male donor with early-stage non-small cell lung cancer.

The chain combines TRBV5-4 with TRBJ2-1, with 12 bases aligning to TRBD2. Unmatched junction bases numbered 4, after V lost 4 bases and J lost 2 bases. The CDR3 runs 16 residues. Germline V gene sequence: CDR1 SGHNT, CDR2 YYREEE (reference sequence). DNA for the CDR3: TGTGCCAGCAGCCTGAGGACTAGCGGGGCCTACAATGAGCAGTTCTTC. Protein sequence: CASSLRTSGAYNEQFF.

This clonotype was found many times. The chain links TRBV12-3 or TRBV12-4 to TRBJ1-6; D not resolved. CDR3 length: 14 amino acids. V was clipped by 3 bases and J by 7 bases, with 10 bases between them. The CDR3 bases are TGTGCCAGCAGTTTGACCCCACCCAATTCACCCCTCCACTTT. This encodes CASSLTPPNSPLHF.

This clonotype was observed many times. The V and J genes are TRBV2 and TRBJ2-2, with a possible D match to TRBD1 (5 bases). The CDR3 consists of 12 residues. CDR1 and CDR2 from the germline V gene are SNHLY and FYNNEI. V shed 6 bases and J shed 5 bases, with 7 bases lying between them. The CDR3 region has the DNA TGTGCCAGCAGGGGGCAGACCGGGGAGCTGTTTTTT. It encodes CASRGQTGELFF.

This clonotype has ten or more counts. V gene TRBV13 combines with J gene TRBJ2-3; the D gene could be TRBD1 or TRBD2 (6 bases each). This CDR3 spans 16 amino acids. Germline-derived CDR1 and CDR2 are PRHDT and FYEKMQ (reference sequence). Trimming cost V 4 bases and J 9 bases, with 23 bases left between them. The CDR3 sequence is CASSSLFIGGQVTQYF. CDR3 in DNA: TGTGCCAGCAGCTCCCTCTTTATTGGGGGGCAGGTGACGCAGTATTTT.

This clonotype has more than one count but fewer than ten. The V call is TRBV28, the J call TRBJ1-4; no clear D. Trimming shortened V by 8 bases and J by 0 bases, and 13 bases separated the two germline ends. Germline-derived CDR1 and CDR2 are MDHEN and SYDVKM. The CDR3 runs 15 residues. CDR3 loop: CASGRGPATNEKLFF. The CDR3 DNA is TGTGCCAGCGGCCGCGGACCTGCAACTAATGAAAAACTGTTTTTT.